This TCR beta chain comes out of a study of T cells after yellow fever vaccination. Study-wide context: With SMART-Seq v4 Ultra Low Input, the fractions containing low cell numbers were prepared.

J was trimmed by 0 bases and V by 0 bases; bases with no gene match: 11. In germline, CDR1 is MNHEY, CDR2 SVGAGI. The CDR3 runs to 18 residues. Study-wide results and limits: Post-booster samples contained most primary-vaccination clones (about 95% CD4, about 90% CD8).

This clonotype was found many times. The antigen is not known. TCRdb independently ran MiXCR on the 5' RACE reads; one entry per CDR3 protein. The sample yields about 340,000 distinct CDR3 sequences, approximately 13% seen once. The V and J genes are TRBV6-5 and TRBJ2-7; TRBD2 matches 7 bases. This TCR derives from a man aged 18-30 years who received the YFV17D yellow fever vaccine. Specimen: CD4+ T cells sorted from PBMCs, collected 15 days after the yellow fever booster vaccination. CDR3 region: CASSYSPPGGGPSYEQYF. The CDR3 coding sequence is TGTGCCAGCAGTTACTCGCCGCCTGGGGGGGGACCCTCCTACGAGCAGTACTTC.